Each of the 24 T cell receptor beta chains below was sequenced from the same sample in a study of cytomegalovirus exposure and HLA in healthy donors. 13 Jbeta primers and 60 Vbeta primers were used for the PCR. The table came from immunoSEQ multiplex PCR; TCRdb's copy has only in-frame clones and leaves some out. The table records around 150,000 clones, approximately 80% of them present only once. The specimen sequenced was PBMCs. The source is a woman aged 35 to 49 in good health and CMV-seropositive.

This clone was seen a handful of times. The chain uses TRBV15 and TRBJ1-5; 9 bases are a match to TRBD1. V was pared by 5 bases and J by 6 bases, with 2 bases of the junction left unmatched. The CDR3 is 13 residues long. Germline V lookup: CDR1 LNHNV, CDR2 YYDKDF (reference sequence). This chain's CDR3 is CATSPDRGQPQHF. The CDR3, as DNA: TGTGCCACCAGCCCGGACAGGGGTCAGCCCCAGCATTTT.

This clone was picked up a small number of times. This chain uses TRBV30 with TRBJ1-5; D remains unclear. Trimming removed 1 base from V and 1 base from J, with 11 bases in between. Germline-derived CDR1 and CDR2 are GTSNPN and SVGIG (reference sequence). There are 15 residues in the CDR3. CDR3 sequence: CAWSGRTASNQPQHF. For the CDR3, the DNA is TGTGCCTGGAGTGGGAGGACGGCGAGCAATCAGCCCCAGCATTTT.

V and J are TRBV2 and TRBJ2-7; possible D gene TRBD1, 6 bases. The CDR3 extends over 14 amino acids. V gave up 6 bases and J gave up 1 base, with 13 bases separating them. The germline gives CDR1 SNHLY, CDR2 FYNNEI. CDR3 nucleotides: TGTGCCAGCAGGGACAGCGGTTGGTCCTACGAGCAGTACTTC. Residues: CASRDSGWSYEQYF.

V gene TRBV19 combines with J gene TRBJ2-2, with TRBD2 identical over 11 bases. The CDR3 spans 16 residues. V lost 6 bases, J lost 1 base, and 4 bases stayed unmatched. Germline V lookup: CDR1 LNHDA, CDR2 SQIVND (reference sequence). The CDR3 DNA sequence: TGTGCCAGTAGACTAGCGGGAGACCAGAACACCGGGGAGCTGTTTTTT. It translates to CASRLAGDQNTGELFF.

In this sample, this clone turned up a few times. The V gene is TRBV28, the J gene TRBJ1-6; 7 bases match TRBD1. J gave up 6 bases and V 4 bases, and 3 bases lay outside the gene matches. Germline CDR1 MDHEN, CDR2 SYDVKM. CDR3 size: 14 residues. CDR3 coding DNA: TGTGCCAGCAGTTCCGACAGGGCTAATTCACCCCTCCACTTT. This translates into CASSSDRANSPLHF.

This clone occurred once. The chain joins TRBV23-1 to TRBJ2-1; 9 positions match TRBD2. TRBV23-1 is placed among ORFs of uncertain function. The CDR3 is made up of 19 amino acids. After removal of 1 base from V and 7 bases from J, the junction contained 17 bases not matched to a gene. CDR3: CASSQLPGEKIAGENEQFF. DNA for the CDR3: TGCGCCAGCAGTCAATTACCCGGGGAGAAAATAGCGGGAGAAAATGAGCAGTTCTTC.

Of note for this clone: Other DNA sequences within the sample encode an identical CDR3. The chain links TRBV7-2 to TRBJ2-3, with 11 positions matching TRBD2. Germline V lookup: CDR1 SGHTA, CDR2 FQGNSA. The CDR3 has 15 amino acids. V lost 3 bases and J lost 3; bases outside the gene matches: 2. The CDR3 sequence is CASSFSSGGTDTQYF. The CDR3 DNA is TGTGCCAGCAGCTTTTCTAGCGGGGGGACAGATACGCAGTATTTT.

This CDR3 reads CASSQDGLAGGYEQYF. CDR3 nucleotides: TGCGCCAGCAGCCAAGATGGACTAGCGGGAGGCTACGAGCAGTACTTC. This chain joins TRBV4-3 and TRBJ2-7, with TRBD2 matching over 14 bases. The junction had 1 base not matched to a gene; V was cut back by 0 bases and J by 3 bases. This CDR3 has 16 residues. Looked up from germline, CDR1 is LGHNA and CDR2 is YSLEER.

V and J are TRBV5-6 and TRBJ1-4, with D perhaps TRBD1 (6 bases). The germline CDR1 and CDR2 sequences are SGHDT and YYEEEE. The CDR3 is 16 residues long. V was shortened by 2 bases and J by 0 bases, with 11 bases between the two germline ends. The CDR3 DNA reads TGTGCCAGCAGCTTTCGGACAGTAGCAACTAATGAAAAACTGTTTTTT. This translates into CASSFRTVATNEKLFF. The complete variable domain, with remaining parts taken from reference TRBV5-6 and TRBJ1-4, reads DAGVTQSPTHLIKTRGQQVTLRCSPKSGHDTVSWYQQALGQGPQFIFQYYEEEERQRGNFPDRFSGHQFPNYSSELNVNALLLGDSALYLCASSFRTVATNEKLFFGSGTQLSVL.

The J gene is TRBJ1-4, the V gene TRBV29-1; weak D call: TRBD1 (5 bases). The CDR3 is made up of 11 amino acids. Germline V gives CDR1 SQVTM, CDR2 ANQGSEA. Trimming took 4 bases from V and 13 from J, leaving 13 bases between them. The CDR3 loop reads CSVVWGRGLFF. In DNA, the CDR3 is TGCAGCGTTGTATGGGGCCGAGGACTGTTTTTT.

The V gene is TRBV5-4, the J gene TRBJ1-1; maybe TRBD1 (5 bases). Germline V CDR1 and CDR2: SGHNT, YYREEE (reference sequence). The V and J ends lost 0 bases and 5 bases respectively, with 11 bases between them. The CDR3 is 14 residues long. The CDR3 sequence: CASSLEAGRTEAFF. The CDR3, as DNA: TGTGCCAGCAGCTTGGAGGCAGGGAGGACTGAAGCTTTCTTT. The full variable domain, with the rest looked up from reference TRBV5-4 and TRBJ1-1, is ETGVTQSPTHLIKTRGQQVTLRCSSQSGHNTVSWYQQALGQGPQFIFQYYREEENGRGNFPPRFSGLQFPNYSSELNVNALELDDSALYLCASSLEAGRTEAFFGQGTRLTVV.

Concerning this clone: Sequence at one end of the junction differs from germline and may be a read error. The rearrangement joins TRBV7-9 to TRBJ2-2; maybe TRBD1 (6 bases). This CDR3 comprises 15 residues. Germline V gene data show CDR1 as SEHNR and CDR2 as FQNEAQ (reference sequence). The CDR3 DNA reads TGTTCCAGCAGCTCACCGACAGGTTCGGGCGGGGAGCTGTTTTTT. Its protein product is CSSSSPTGSGGELFF. The variable domain in full, completed from reference TRBV7-9 and TRBJ2-2, reads DTGVSQNPRHKITKRGQNVTFRCDPISEHNRLYWYRQTLGQGPEFLTYFQNEAQLEKSRLLSDRFSAERPKGSFSTLEIQRTEQGDSAMYLCSSSSPTGSGGELFFGEGSRLTVL.

The V call is TRBV7-2, the J call TRBJ2-2, with a possible D match to TRBD2 (6 bases). Trimming removed 4 bases at V and 8 bases at J, with 11 bases between. The CDR3 has 13 residues. Germline CDR1 SGHTA, CDR2 FQGNSA. The CDR3 here is CASSSRLGGELFF. In nucleotides, the CDR3 is TGTGCCAGCAGCTCCAGACTAGGAGGGGAGCTGTTTTTT.

This clone was picked up one time. The chain combines TRBV28 with TRBJ2-5; maybe TRBD2 (5 bases). Germline CDR1 MDHEN, CDR2 SYDVKM. Trimming took 7 bases from V and 11 from J, leaving 17 bases between them. This CDR3 contains 12 residues. The CDR3 DNA follows: TGTGCCAGCATCCCTAGTCGGGGTGAGCAGTACTTC. The encoded protein is CASIPSRGEQYF.

The V call is TRBV7-2, the J call TRBJ2-7; 7 bases are a match to TRBD2. The J segment lost 6 bases and the V segment lost 1 base, leaving 9 bases of the junction unmatched. In germline, CDR1 is SGHTA, CDR2 FQGNSA. The CDR3 totals 15 residues. CDR3 coding DNA: TGTGCCAGCAGCTTAGATGGTCAGCGGGGAGGCGAGCAGTACTTC. Translation: CASSLDGQRGGEQYF. Looking up the rest from reference TRBV7-2 and TRBJ2-7 gives the full variable domain: GAGVSQSPSNKVTEKGKDVELRCDPISGHTALYWYRQSLGQGLEFLIYFQGNSAPDKSGLPSDRFSAERTGGSVSTLTIQRTQQEDSAVYLCASSLDGQRGGEQYFGPGTRLTVT.

This clone was seen more than once but under ten times. The V call is TRBV7-9, the J call TRBJ1-1; 8 bases are shared with TRBD1. The CDR3 is 15 residues long. In germline, CDR1 is SEHNR, CDR2 FQNEAQ (reference sequence). With V trimmed by 5 bases and J by 1 base, 6 bases remained unmatched. CDR3: CASSTFGQGNTEAFF. In nucleotides, the CDR3 is TGTGCCAGCAGCACCTTCGGACAGGGGAACACTGAAGCTTTCTTT.

This clone has a handful of counts. The chain combines TRBV7-9 with TRBJ2-6; 9 bases are a match to TRBD1. The CDR3 consists of 16 residues. CDR1 SEHNR and CDR2 FQNEAQ come from the germline V gene (reference sequence). J was trimmed by 0 bases and V by 5 bases; bases with no gene match: 2. CDR3 nucleotide sequence: TGTGCCAGCAGCGGGGACAGGGACTCTGGGGCCAACGTCCTGACTTTC. Protein product: CASSGDRDSGANVLTF.

This clone appeared once. The gene calls are TRBV4-1 and TRBJ2-1; TRBD2 agrees at 9 bases. With 0 bases clipped from V and 6 bases from J, the junction kept 6 bases outside the gene matches. The CDR3 extends over 16 amino acids. The V gene's germline CDR1 is MGHRA and CDR2 YSYEKL. The CDR3 loop reads CASSQDGTSFPNEQFF. DNA of the CDR3: TGCGCCAGCAGCCAAGATGGGACTAGCTTCCCCAATGAGCAGTTCTTC.

This chain joins TRBV6-5 and TRBJ2-3; D is unresolved. V was trimmed by 2 bases and J by 0 bases, leaving 9 bases between them. The CDR3 runs 15 residues. Germline V gene sequence: CDR1 MNHEY, CDR2 SVGAGI. The DNA for the CDR3 is TGTGCCAGCAGTTACCGGCGGTCTAGCACAGATACGCAGTATTTT. Translated, it gives CASSYRRSSTDTQYF.

This clone was seen only a few times. The chain uses TRBV6-6 and TRBJ1-1; D unclear. Germline V lookup: CDR1 MNHNY, CDR2 SVGAGI (reference sequence). Trimming shortened V by 0 bases and J by 3 bases, and 11 bases separated the two germline ends. The CDR3 is 15 residues long. The chain's CDR3 is CASSYSKGRDTEAFF. In DNA, the CDR3 is TGTGCCAGCAGTTACTCGAAAGGTCGGGACACTGAAGCTTTCTTT.

The chain uses TRBV7-8 and TRBJ1-1; TRBD1 might be the D (6 bases). The CDR3 has 16 residues. Between the trimmed V and J ends, which lost 1 base and 3 bases, there was a span of 15 bases. Germline-derived CDR1 and CDR2 are SGHVS and FQNEAQ. CDR3 residues: CASSLGFRGEYTEAFF. Here the CDR3 DNA reads TGTGCCAGCAGCTTAGGGTTCAGGGGCGAGTACACTGAAGCTTTCTTT.

The chain uses TRBV18 and TRBJ2-5, with a possible D match to TRBD1 (6 bases). The CDR3 has 15 amino acids. Germline V gene data show CDR1 as KGHSH and CDR2 as LQKENI. Trimming took off 1 base at V and 5 bases at J, with 14 bases between the two ends. CDR3 in amino acids: CASSPQQGQVETQYF. The CDR3 DNA is TGTGCCAGCTCACCACAGCAGGGGCAGGTGGAGACCCAGTACTTC.

V gene TRBV6-5 combines with J gene TRBJ2-7, with D maybe TRBD2 (6 bases). Germline V gene sequence: CDR1 MNHEY, CDR2 SVGAGI. Deletions cut 6 bases from V and 3 bases from J, with 12 bases between. This CDR3 has 13 amino acids. The CDR3 DNA sequence: TGTGCCAGCAGAAACCCGGGAGTCTACGAGCAGTACTTC. This codes for CASRNPGVYEQYF.

This chain joins TRBV2 and TRBJ2-4; 8 positions match TRBD2. Germline V CDR1 and CDR2: SNHLY, FYNNEI. CDR3 size: 16 residues. V trimming: 5 bases; J trimming: 0 bases; junction bases outside the gene matches: 6. Here the CDR3 reads CASSPSGGVAKNIQYF. CDR3 in DNA: TGTGCCAGCAGTCCGAGCGGGGGTGTAGCCAAAAACATTCAGTACTTC.